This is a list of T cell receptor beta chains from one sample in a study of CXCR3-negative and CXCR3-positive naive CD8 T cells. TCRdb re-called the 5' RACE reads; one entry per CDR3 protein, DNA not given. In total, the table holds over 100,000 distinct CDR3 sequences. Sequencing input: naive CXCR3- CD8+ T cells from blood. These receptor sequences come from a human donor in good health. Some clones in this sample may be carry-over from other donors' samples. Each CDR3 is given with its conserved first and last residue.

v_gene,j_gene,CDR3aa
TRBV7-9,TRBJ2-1,CASSYAAGVWNEQFF
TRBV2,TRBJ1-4,CASREGGGNEKLFF
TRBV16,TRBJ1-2,CASTYPTTGANYGYTF
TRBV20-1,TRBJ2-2,CSARTSGGHTGELFF
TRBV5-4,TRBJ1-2,CASSFIQDNYGYTF
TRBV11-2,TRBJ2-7,CASSSILIPYEQYF
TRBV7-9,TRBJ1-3,CASSLTTVPVNTIYF
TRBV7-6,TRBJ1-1,CASSLGGGQLNTEAFF
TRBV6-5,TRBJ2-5,CASSYLGALAGGQETQYF
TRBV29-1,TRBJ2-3,CSVEDWDSTDTQYF
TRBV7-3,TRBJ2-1,CASSPGPLAPPNEQFF
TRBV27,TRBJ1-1,CASRESGIMDTEAFF
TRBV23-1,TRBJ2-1,CASSQSTDGSYNEQFF
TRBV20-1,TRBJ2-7,CSAMDRFSYEQYF
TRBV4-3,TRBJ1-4,CASSQAGTGSNEKLFF
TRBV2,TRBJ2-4,CASSDTRAKNIQYF
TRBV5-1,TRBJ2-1,CASSQPHNEQFF
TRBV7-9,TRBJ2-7,CASTRTGPPYEQYF
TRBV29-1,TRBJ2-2,CSVEEAGDYTGELFF
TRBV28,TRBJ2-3,CASSSGKVAGVPDTQYF
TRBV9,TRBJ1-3,CASSVGGGFGNTIYF
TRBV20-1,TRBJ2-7,CSSTRSPPYEQYF
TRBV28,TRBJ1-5,CASSPPRTGGNQPQHF
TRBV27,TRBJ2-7,CASSLSAGQGYEQYF
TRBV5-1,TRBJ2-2,CASSLREMNTGELFF
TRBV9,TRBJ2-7,CASSPRGQRGHYEQYF